The text below deals with one T cell receptor beta chain. Its antigen is not known. This sample was taken from a study of vaccination and CD4 T cells after COVID-19. Broader study findings: Within the convalescent patients, spike mono-reactivity was found in 304 of 307 vaccine-specific clones.

An Oncomine TCR Beta short-read assay was used to sequence the DNA from cultured CD4+ T cells. TCRdb redid the calling of the PCR reads with MiXCR, one entry per CDR3 protein. Altogether 15,000 or so distinct CDR3 sequences are present, 30% to 45% being singletons, with the ten largest covering around 8%. Treatment reported: roughly 10-day PBMC culture with coronavirus spike peptide pools or control peptides (ViraFEST assay). ViraFEST enlarged antigen-specific T cell populations with peptide pools and afterwards sequenced TCRs. The CDR3 is 16 amino acids. The junction had 3 bases not matched to a gene; V was cut back by 3 bases and J by 2 bases. CDR1 is LNHDA, CDR2 SQIVND, per germline (reference sequence).

V gene TRBV19 combines with J gene TRBJ2-6; 8 nucleotides line up with TRBD1. The sequenced sample consisted of CD4+ T cells from blood, cultured in vitro. The sequence came from a human donor who had recovered from COVID-19. CDR3 nucleotides: TGTGCCAGTAGTATCTCAGGGGGCGCTGGGGCCAACGTCCTGACTTTC. Residues: CASSISGGAGANVLTF. The full variable domain, its missing parts supplied by reference TRBV19 and TRBJ2-6, is DGGITQSPKYLFRKEGQNVTLSCEQNLNHDAMYWYRQDPGQGLRLIYYSQIVNDFQKGDIAEGYSVSREKKESFPLTVTSAQKNPTAFYLCASSISGGAGANVLTFGAGSRLTVL.